The clone carrying this TCR beta chain was seen more than once but under ten times. The antigen remains undetermined. The record originates from a study of Graves' ophthalmopathy and Graves' hyperthyroidism. Enrollment excluded any patients with other autoimmune diseases, uncontrolled infections, pregnancy or lactation. Diagnoses were established from clinical symptoms, serum thyroxine, TRAb, thyroid ultrasound and orbital computed tomography. Amplification targeted the TCR beta CDR3 regions, with RNA transcripts as the source material. An opening RT-PCR round employed HTBI primers and preceded a second-round multiplex PCR. TCRdb recomputed calls from the multiplex PCR reads with MiXCR, one row per CDR3 protein. Among 650,000 to 800,000 distinct CDR3 sequences listed, approximately 39% were seen once. Overall study results and limits: The blood repertoire also included most expanded thyroid clonotypes above 0.001 frequency.

The CDR3 sequence is 16 residues long. V was pared by 4 bases and J by 7 bases, with 23 bases between. CDR1 and CDR2 (germline): SGHDT, YYEEEE. This TCR was sampled from an adult man with Graves' ophthalmopathy. Sequencing was performed on peripheral blood. The V and J genes are TRBV5-6 and TRBJ1-2; D not resolved. The CDR3: CASSPDFFEAKVGYTF. CDR3 sequence (DNA): TGTGCCAGCAGCCCGGACTTTTTTGAGGCGAAGGTTGGCTACACCTTC.